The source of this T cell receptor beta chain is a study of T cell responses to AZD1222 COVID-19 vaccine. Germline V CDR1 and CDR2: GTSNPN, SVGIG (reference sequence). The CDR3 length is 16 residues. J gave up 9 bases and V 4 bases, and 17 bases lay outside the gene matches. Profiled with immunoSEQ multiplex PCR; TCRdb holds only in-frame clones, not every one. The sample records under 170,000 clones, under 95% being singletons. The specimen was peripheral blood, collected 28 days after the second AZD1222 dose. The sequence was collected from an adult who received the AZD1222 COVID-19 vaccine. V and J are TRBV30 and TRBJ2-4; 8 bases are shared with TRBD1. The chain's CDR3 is CAWMGLTTGQGTIQYF. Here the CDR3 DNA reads TGTGCCTGGATGGGTCTTACAACAGGACAGGGCACCATTCAGTACTTC. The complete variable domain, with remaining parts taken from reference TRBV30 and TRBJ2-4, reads SQTIHQWPATLVQPVGSPLSLECTVEGTSNPNLYWYRQAAGRGLQLLFYSVGIGQISSEVPQNLSASRPQDRQFILSSKKLLLSDSGFYLCAWMGLTTGQGTIQYFGAGTRLSVL.